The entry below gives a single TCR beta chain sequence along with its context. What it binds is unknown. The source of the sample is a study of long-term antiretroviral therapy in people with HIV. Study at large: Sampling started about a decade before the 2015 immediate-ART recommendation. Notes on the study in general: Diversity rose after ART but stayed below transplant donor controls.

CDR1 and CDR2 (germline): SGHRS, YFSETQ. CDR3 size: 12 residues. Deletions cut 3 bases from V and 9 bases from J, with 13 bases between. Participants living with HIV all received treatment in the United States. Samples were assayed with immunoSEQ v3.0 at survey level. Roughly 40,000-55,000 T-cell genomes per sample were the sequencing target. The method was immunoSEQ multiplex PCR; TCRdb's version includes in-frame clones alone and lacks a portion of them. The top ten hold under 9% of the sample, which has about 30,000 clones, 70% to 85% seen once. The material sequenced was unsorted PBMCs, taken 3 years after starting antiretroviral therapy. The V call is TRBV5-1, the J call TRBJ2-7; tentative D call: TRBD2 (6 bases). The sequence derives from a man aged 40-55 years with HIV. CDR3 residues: CASSSDRGGQYF. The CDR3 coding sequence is TGCGCCAGCAGCTCCGACCGGGGAGGGCAGTACTTC. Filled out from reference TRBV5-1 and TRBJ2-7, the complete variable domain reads KAGVTQTPRYLIKTRGQQVTLSCSPISGHRSVSWYQQTPGQGLQFLFEYFSETQRNKGNFPGRFSGRQFSNSRSEMNVSTLELGDSALYLCASSSDRGGQYFGPGTRLTVT.